The T cell receptor (beta chain) described here comes from a study of PD-L1 blockade in urothelial cancer. About the study: The analyses of blood took place 3 weeks (second dose) and 6 weeks after treatment start.

V lost 0 bases, J lost 4 bases, and 10 bases lay in between. The CDR3 runs to 14 residues. Germline V CDR1 and CDR2: SGHDT, YYEEEE. TCRdb keeps only in-frame clones here, not all; method: immunoSEQ multiplex PCR. The table lists around 25,000 clones, around 88% of them singletons. Sequenced here: PBMCs, sampled around atezolizumab (anti-PD-L1) treatment. This receptor was obtained from a middle-aged man with urothelial cancer. The chain combines TRBV5-6 with TRBJ1-2; no clear D. The CDR3 sequence is CASSLVGVGYGYTF. In nucleotides, the CDR3 is TGTGCCAGCAGCTTGGTTGGAGTTGGCTATGGCTACACCTTC.